Following are 25 T cell receptor beta chains from one sample sequenced in a study of vaccination and CD4 T cells after COVID-19. Cultured CD4+ T cell DNA underwent sequencing with the Oncomine TCR Beta short-read assay. Each CDR3 protein is one row after TCRdb ran MiXCR on the PCR reads. The table records approximately 13,000 distinct CDR3 sequences, 75% to 85% of them present only once. Their target antigens are unknown. Noted treatment: roughly ten-day PBMC culture with coronavirus spike peptide pools or control peptides (ViraFEST assay). Sequenced sample: CD4+ T cells from blood, cultured in vitro. The receptors come from a human donor who had recovered from COVID-19.

V usage is TRBV20-1 and J usage is TRBJ1-2, with no clear D. Trimming cost V 3 bases and J 5 bases, with 13 bases left between them. Germline CDR1 is DFQATT and CDR2 is SNEGSKA (reference sequence). The CDR3 extends over 13 amino acids. The CDR3 DNA sequence: TGCAGTGCTAGTCCGGCCAAAGTATATGGCTACACCTTC. Protein sequence: CSASPAKVYGYTF.

This clonotype appeared a single time. This chain connects TRBV6-5 to TRBJ1-1; D not resolved. V shed 1 base and J shed 2 bases, with 11 bases lying between them. This CDR3 is 15 amino acids long. Germline CDR1 is MNHEY and CDR2 is SVGAGI. The CDR3 DNA reads TGTGCCAGCAGTTACTTTGGAAGGGCCAACACTGAAGCTTTCTTT. It is translated as CASSYFGRANTEAFF.

This chain joins TRBV19 and TRBJ2-5, with D possibly called TRBD1 or TRBD2 (6 bases each). The V end lost 6 bases, the J end lost 5 bases, and 13 bases lay between the germline ends. CDR3 length: 13 residues. Looked up from germline, CDR1 is LNHDA and CDR2 is SQIVND (reference sequence). CDR3 sequence: CASSPWGAETQYF. DNA of the CDR3: TGTGCCAGTAGCCCGTGGGGGGCGGAGACCCAGTACTTC.

This clonotype showed up just a few times. The chain is built from TRBV20-1 and TRBJ1-5; D ambiguous. Per the germline V gene, CDR1 is DFQATT and CDR2 is SNEGSKA (reference sequence). This CDR3 region has 15 residues. Trimming pared 0 bases from V and 2 bases from J, leaving 11 bases between. The CDR3 DNA sequence: TGCAGTGCTAGAGATTCTCTGGAGGGCAATCAGCCCCAGCATTTT. This sequence encodes CSARDSLEGNQPQHF.

The chain has TRBV14 and TRBJ1-1; D is unresolved. Trimming took 1 base from V and 3 from J, leaving 3 bases between them. Per germline, CDR1 SGHDN and CDR2 FVKESK. CDR3 size: 12 residues. DNA for the CDR3: TGTGCCAGCAGCCAAGTATACACTGAAGCTTTCTTT. Translating gives CASSQVYTEAFF.

The chain recombines TRBV20-1 with TRBJ1-6; possibly TRBD1 for D (6 bases). Germline CDR1 and CDR2: DFQATT and SNEGSKA (reference sequence). Trimming took off 6 bases at V and 7 bases at J, with 19 bases between the two ends. The CDR3 loop spans 15 amino acids. This CDR3 is CSALRGDRLNSPLHF. The CDR3 DNA reads as TGCAGTGCCCTAAGGGGGGATAGGTTAAATTCACCCCTCCACTTT.

The chain carries TRBV15 and TRBJ1-2; 7 bases match TRBD1. Germline values: CDR1 LNHNV, CDR2 YYDKDF (reference sequence). The V segment lost 3 bases and the J segment 4 bases; nucleotides outside the gene matches: 8. This CDR3 region has 15 residues. The CDR3 nucleotides read TGTGCCACCAGCAGGAACTCCGGGACAGCCTATGGCTACACCTTC. It codes for CATSRNSGTAYGYTF. The full variable domain, its missing parts supplied by reference TRBV15 and TRBJ1-2, is DAMVIQNPRYQVTQFGKPVTLSCSQTLNHNVMYWYQQKSSQAPKLLFHYYDKDFNNEADTPDNFQSRRPNTSFCFLDIRSPGLGDTAMYLCATSRNSGTAYGYTFGSGTRLTVV.

This chain joins TRBV6-2 or TRBV6-3 and TRBJ1-6; TRBD1 matches at 8 bases. V dropped 4 bases and J dropped 5; count of bases not matched to a gene: 4. Per germline, CDR1 MNHEY and CDR2 SVGEGT. CDR3 length equals 15 residues. CDR3 DNA sequence: TGTGCCAGCAGTTTTTGGGGACAGGATAATTCACCCCTCCACTTT. It is translated as CASSFWGQDNSPLHF.

The CDR3 reads CASSPDHGNQPQHF. The CDR3 coding sequence is TGTGCCAGCTCACCAGACCACGGCAATCAGCCCCAGCATTTT. This chain links TRBV18 with TRBJ1-5; D is unclear. Trimming removed 2 bases at V and 2 bases at J, with 7 bases between. Germline V CDR1 and CDR2: KGHSH, LQKENI. This CDR3 spans 14 amino acids.

J is TRBJ1-2 and V is TRBV7-9; D is ambiguous. Trimming stripped 1 base from V and 0 bases from J, with 15 bases between. Per germline, CDR1 SEHNR and CDR2 FQNEAQ (reference sequence). CDR3 length equals 17 residues. The CDR3, as DNA: TGTGCCAGCAGCTTAGTACGGACCGCACTTACTAACTATGGCTACACCTTC. This encodes CASSLVRTALTNYGYTF. Combining the CDR3 with reference TRBV7-9 and TRBJ1-2 gives the whole variable domain DTGVSQNPRHKITKRGQNVTFRCDPISEHNRLYWYRQTLGQGPEFLTYFQNEAQLEKSRLLSDRFSAERPKGSFSTLEIQRTEQGDSAMYLCASSLVRTALTNYGYTFGSGTRLTVV.

The chain links TRBV2 to TRBJ1-5, with D maybe TRBD1 (6 bases). The CDR3 contains 14 residues. The V end was cut by 8 bases, the J end by 6 bases, with 17 bases between. From germline, CDR1 is SNHLY and CDR2 FYNNEI. The CDR3 protein is CASGKGGESQPQHF. CDR3 nucleotide sequence: TGTGCCAGCGGTAAGGGGGGAGAGAGTCAGCCCCAGCATTTT.

The genes are TRBV19 and TRBJ1-1; D unclear. Germline CDR1 reads LNHDA; CDR2 reads SQIVND (reference sequence). V was cut by 3 bases and J by 2 bases, with 7 bases left in between. This CDR3 has 13 amino acids. The CDR3: CASSIYANTEAFF. The CDR3 DNA follows: TGTGCCAGTAGTATTTACGCTAACACTGAAGCTTTCTTT.

The sample holds a few counts of this clonotype. The V call is TRBV20-1, the J call TRBJ1-4, with D perhaps matching TRBD1 (6 bases). Trimming pared 3 bases from V and 2 bases from J, leaving 10 bases between. The germline V gene has CDR1 DFQATT and CDR2 SNEGSKA (reference sequence). The CDR3 extends over 14 amino acids. The DNA for the CDR3 is TGCAGTGCTAGTAGGGGGTTGACTAATGAAAAACTGTTTTTT. It is translated as CSASRGLTNEKLFF.

The chain carries TRBV20-1 and TRBJ2-3; no clear D. Between the trimmed V and J ends, which lost 3 bases and 2 bases, there was a span of 3 bases. From germline, CDR1 is DFQATT and CDR2 SNEGSKA (reference sequence). This CDR3 comprises 11 residues. This CDR3 reads CSASTTDTQYF. CDR3 nucleotides: TGCAGTGCTAGTACCACAGATACGCAGTATTTT.

The CDR3 sequence: CSASGAYNSPLHF. CDR3 sequence (DNA): TGCAGTGCATCCGGAGCCTATAATTCACCCCTCCACTTT. The chain has TRBV20-1 and TRBJ1-6; D uncertain. Between the trimmed V and J ends, which lost 6 bases and 2 bases, there was a span of 8 bases. The CDR3 has 13 residues. Germline V gene sequence: CDR1 DFQATT, CDR2 SNEGSKA (reference sequence).

The chain combines TRBV20-1 with TRBJ2-2; D is uncertain. The CDR3 is made up of 15 amino acids. Germline-derived CDR1 and CDR2 are DFQATT and SNEGSKA (reference sequence). Deletions cut 6 bases from V and 7 bases from J, with 21 bases between. CDR3 DNA: TGCAGTGCCCGTGGGTTAAGACCCCTAGTCGGGGAGCTGTTTTTT. This gives the protein CSARGLRPLVGELFF.

The gene calls are TRBV24-1 and TRBJ2-3; tentatively, D is TRBD2 (6 bases). Germline CDR1 and CDR2: KGHDR and SFDVKD. V lost 3 bases, J lost 1 base, and 16 bases lay in between. CDR3 length equals 17 residues. The CDR3 DNA is TGTGCCACCAGTGATCCGCGGGAAGGGCGTCGCACAGATACGCAGTATTTT. Its translation: CATSDPREGRRTDTQYF.

The rearrangement joins TRBV7-2 to TRBJ2-5; tentative D call: TRBD2 (6 bases). Deletions cut 5 bases from V and 1 base from J, with 20 bases between. The CDR3 covers 17 residues. Germline CDR1 reads SGHTA; CDR2 reads FQGNSA. The CDR3 protein is CASSHRLGSGPQETQYF. The CDR3 region has the DNA TGTGCCAGCAGCCACCGCCTAGGGAGCGGGCCCCAAGAGACCCAGTACTTC.

The chain has TRBV19 and TRBJ2-5; 9 bases are a match to TRBD1. The CDR3 extends over 14 amino acids. V lost 5 bases, J lost 4 bases, and 5 bases stayed unmatched. Germline assignment: CDR1 LNHDA and CDR2 SQIVND (reference sequence). CDR3 DNA: TGTGCCAGTAGTCGAGACAGGGGGGGAGAGACCCAGTACTTC. It encodes CASSRDRGGETQYF.

This sequence joins TRBV21-1 and TRBJ2-7. TRBV21-1 is a pseudogene. The CDR3 length is 17 residues. CDR3 in DNA: TGTGCCAGCAGCAAACTTTTCGGCGTGCTGATCTCCTACGAGCAGTACTTC. Its translation: CASSKLFGVLISYEQYF.

Only a few counts were recorded for this clonotype. The chain links TRBV21-1 to TRBJ1-5; the table's TRBD1 call for D was not verified on the DNA. TRBV21-1 is tagged as a pseudogene. The CDR3 loop spans 18 amino acids. CDR3 residues: CASSTRTGGNYSNQPQHF. Here the CDR3 DNA reads TGTGCCAGCAGCACCCGGACAGGGGGGAATTATAGCAATCAGCCCCAGCATTTT.

This chain connects TRBV2 to TRBJ1-6, with D unresolved. Trimming cost V 0 bases and J 14 bases, with 11 bases left between them. Germline CDR1 SNHLY, CDR2 FYNNEI. The CDR3 consists of 13 residues. The DNA for the CDR3 is TGTGCCAGCAGTGAAGCCGCCTACTTCACCCTCCACTTT. It is translated as CASSEAAYFTLHF.

The rearrangement links TRBV6-1 to TRBJ1-1, with D perhaps TRBD1 (6 bases). The CDR3 contains 14 residues. The germline CDR1 and CDR2 sequences are MNHNS and SASEGT. V was trimmed by 3 bases and J by 1 base, leaving 9 bases between them. CDR3 nucleotides: TGTGCCAGCAGTGAGAAGGACAGGAACACTGAAGCTTTCTTT. This codes for CASSEKDRNTEAFF.

This rearrangement joins TRBV7-3 to TRBJ2-3, with D hard to call. The ends were cut back, 1 base at V and 3 bases at J, with 5 bases in the middle. This CDR3 is 13 amino acids long. Germline V gives CDR1 SGHTA, CDR2 FQGTGA. The CDR3 reads CASSLISTDTQYF. Written as DNA, the CDR3 is TGTGCCAGCAGCTTAATTAGTACAGATACGCAGTATTTT.

The table lists this clonotype with a few counts. The chain carries TRBV6-2 or TRBV6-3 and TRBJ1-5; D is uncertain. CDR1 and CDR2 from the germline V gene are MNHEY and SVGEGT. This CDR3 spans 12 amino acids. Trimming cost V 9 bases and J 2 bases, with 8 bases left between them. CDR3 amino acids: CASRFGNQPQHF. The CDR3 DNA reads TGTGCCAGTAGGTTTGGCAATCAGCCCCAGCATTTT.